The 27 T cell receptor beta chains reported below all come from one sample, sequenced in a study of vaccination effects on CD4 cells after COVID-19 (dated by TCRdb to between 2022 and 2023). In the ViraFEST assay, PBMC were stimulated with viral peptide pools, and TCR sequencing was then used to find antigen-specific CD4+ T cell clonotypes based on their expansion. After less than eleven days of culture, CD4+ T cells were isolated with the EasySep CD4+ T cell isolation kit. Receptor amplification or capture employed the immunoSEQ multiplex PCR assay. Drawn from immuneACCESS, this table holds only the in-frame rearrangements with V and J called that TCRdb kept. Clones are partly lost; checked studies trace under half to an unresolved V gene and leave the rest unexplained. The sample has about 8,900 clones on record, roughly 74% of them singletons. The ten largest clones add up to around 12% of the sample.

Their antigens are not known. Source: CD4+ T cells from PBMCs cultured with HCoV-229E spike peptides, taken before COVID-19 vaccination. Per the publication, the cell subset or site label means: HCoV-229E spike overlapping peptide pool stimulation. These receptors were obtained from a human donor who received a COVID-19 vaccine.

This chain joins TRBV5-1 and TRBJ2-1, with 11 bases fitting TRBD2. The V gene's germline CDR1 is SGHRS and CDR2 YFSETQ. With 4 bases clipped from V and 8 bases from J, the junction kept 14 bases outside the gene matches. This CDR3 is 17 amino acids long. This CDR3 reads CASSLIRLAGSPDEQFF. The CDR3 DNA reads TGCGCCAGCAGCCTCATAAGACTAGCGGGATCTCCAGATGAGCAGTTCTTC.

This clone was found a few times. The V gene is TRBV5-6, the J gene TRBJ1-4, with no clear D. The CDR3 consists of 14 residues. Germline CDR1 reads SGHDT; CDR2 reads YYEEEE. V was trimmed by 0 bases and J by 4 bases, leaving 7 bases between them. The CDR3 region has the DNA TGTGCCAGCAGCTTGGGGCACTTTAATGAAAAACTGTTTTTT. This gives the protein CASSLGHFNEKLFF.

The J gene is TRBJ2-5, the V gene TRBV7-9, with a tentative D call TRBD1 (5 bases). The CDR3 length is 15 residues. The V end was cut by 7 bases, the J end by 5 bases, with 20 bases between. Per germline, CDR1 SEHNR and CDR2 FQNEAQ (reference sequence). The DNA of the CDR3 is TGTGCCAGCACCTCGCCCGCCCAGGGTGGCGAGACCCAGTACTTC. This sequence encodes CASTSPAQGGETQYF. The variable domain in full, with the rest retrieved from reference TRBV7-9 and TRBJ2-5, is DTGVSQNPRHKITKRGQNVTFRCDPISEHNRLYWYRQTLGQGPEFLTYFQNEAQLEKSRLLSDRFSAERPKGSFSTLEIQRTEQGDSAMYLCASTSPAQGGETQYFGPGTRLLVL.

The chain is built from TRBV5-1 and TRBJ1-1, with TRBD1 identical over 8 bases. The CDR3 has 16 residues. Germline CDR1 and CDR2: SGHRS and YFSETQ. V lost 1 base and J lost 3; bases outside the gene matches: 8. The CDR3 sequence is CASSLTVVTGDTEAFF. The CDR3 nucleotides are TGCGCCAGCAGCTTGACGGTTGTGACAGGGGACACTGAAGCTTTCTTT. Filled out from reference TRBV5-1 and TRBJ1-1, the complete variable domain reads KAGVTQTPRYLIKTRGQQVTLSCSPISGHRSVSWYQQTPGQGLQFLFEYFSETQRNKGNFPGRFSGRQFSNSRSEMNVSTLELGDSALYLCASSLTVVTGDTEAFFGQGTRLTVV.

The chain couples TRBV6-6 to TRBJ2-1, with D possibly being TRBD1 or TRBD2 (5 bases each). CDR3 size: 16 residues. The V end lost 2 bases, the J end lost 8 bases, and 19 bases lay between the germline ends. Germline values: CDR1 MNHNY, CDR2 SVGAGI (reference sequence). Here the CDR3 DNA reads TGTGCCAGCAGTTACAGAGCTCCAGAGGGGCCCGATGAGCAGTTCTTC. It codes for CASSYRAPEGPDEQFF.

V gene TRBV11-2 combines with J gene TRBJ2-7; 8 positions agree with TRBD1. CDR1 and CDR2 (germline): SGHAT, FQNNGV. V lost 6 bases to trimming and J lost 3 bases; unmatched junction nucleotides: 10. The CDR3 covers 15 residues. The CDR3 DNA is TGTGCCAGCAGACGTCCGGGACAGGCCAGCTACGAGCAGTACTTC. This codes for CASRRPGQASYEQYF.

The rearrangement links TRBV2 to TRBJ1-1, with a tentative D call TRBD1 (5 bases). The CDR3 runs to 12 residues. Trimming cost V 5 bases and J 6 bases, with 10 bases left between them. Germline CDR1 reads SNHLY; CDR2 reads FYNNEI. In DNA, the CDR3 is TGTGCCAGCAGTCCCGGGACTTCTGAAGCTTTCTTT. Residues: CASSPGTSEAFF.

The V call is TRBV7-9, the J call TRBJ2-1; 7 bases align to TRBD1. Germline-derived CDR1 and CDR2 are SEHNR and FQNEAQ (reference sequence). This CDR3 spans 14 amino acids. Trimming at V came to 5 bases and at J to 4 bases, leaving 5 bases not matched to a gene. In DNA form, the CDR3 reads TGTGCCAGCAGCACAGAGGGACAGTACAATGAGCAGTTCTTC. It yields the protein CASSTEGQYNEQFF.

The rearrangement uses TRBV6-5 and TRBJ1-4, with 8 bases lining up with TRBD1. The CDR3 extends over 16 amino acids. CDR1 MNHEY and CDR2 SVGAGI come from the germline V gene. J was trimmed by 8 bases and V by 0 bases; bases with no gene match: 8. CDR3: CASSYSIQGAREKLFF. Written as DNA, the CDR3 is TGTGCCAGCAGTTACTCGATTCAGGGGGCAAGGGAAAAACTGTTTTTT.

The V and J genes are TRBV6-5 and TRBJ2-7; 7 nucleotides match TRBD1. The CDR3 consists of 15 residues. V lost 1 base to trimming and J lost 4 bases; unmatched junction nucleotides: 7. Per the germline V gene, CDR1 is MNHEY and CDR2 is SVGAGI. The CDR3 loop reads CASSYYPGQQYEQYF. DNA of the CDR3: TGTGCCAGCAGTTACTATCCGGGACAGCAATACGAGCAGTACTTC.

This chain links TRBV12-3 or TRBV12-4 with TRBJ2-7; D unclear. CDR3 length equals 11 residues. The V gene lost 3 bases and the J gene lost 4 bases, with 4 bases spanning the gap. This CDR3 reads CASSFSYEQYF. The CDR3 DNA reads TGTGCCAGCAGTTTTTCTTACGAGCAGTACTTC.

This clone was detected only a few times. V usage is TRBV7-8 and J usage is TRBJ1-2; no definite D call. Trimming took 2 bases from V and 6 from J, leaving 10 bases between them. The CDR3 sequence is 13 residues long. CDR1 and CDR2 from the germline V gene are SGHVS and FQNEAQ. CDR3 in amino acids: CASSLLEDDGYTF. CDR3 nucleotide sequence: TGTGCCAGCAGCTTACTCGAGGACGATGGCTACACCTTC.

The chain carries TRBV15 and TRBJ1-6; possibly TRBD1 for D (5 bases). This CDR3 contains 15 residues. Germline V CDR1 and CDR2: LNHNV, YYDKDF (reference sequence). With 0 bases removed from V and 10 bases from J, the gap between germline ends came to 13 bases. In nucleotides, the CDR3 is TGTGCCACCAGCAGAGATACAGGTTCGGGATCACCCCTCCACTTT. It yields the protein CATSRDTGSGSPLHF.

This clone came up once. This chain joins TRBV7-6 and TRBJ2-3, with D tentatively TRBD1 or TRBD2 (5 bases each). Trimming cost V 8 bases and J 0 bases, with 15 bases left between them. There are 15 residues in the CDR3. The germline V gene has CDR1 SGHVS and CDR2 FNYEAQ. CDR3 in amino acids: CASQREGISTDTQYF. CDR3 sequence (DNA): TGTGCCAGCCAAAGAGAGGGGATTAGCACAGATACGCAGTATTTT.

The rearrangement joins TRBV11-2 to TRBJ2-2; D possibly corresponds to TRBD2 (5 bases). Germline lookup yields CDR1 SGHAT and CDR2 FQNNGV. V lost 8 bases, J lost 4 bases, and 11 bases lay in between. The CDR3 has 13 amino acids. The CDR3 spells CASGLGLTGELFF. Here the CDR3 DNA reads TGTGCCAGCGGGCTAGGACTCACCGGGGAGCTGTTTTTT.

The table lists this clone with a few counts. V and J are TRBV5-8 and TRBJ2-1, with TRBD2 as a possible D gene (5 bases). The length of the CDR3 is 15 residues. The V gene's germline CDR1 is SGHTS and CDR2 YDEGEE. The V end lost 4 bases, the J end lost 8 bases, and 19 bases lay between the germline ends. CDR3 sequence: CASSQIGVRGYEQFF. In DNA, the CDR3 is TGTGCCAGCAGCCAGATCGGTGTGCGCGGGTATGAGCAGTTCTTC.

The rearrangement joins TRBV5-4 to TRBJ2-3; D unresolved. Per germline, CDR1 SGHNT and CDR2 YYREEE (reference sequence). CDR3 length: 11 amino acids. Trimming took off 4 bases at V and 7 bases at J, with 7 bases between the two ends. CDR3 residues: CASSSTNTQYF. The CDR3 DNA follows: TGTGCCAGCAGCAGCACGAATACGCAGTATTTT.

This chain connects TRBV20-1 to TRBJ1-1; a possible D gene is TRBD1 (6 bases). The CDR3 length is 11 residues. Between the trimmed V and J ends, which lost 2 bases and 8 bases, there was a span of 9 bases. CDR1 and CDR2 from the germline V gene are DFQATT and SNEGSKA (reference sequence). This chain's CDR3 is CSARPTGEAFF. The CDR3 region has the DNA TGCAGTGCTAGACCAACAGGGGAAGCTTTCTTT.

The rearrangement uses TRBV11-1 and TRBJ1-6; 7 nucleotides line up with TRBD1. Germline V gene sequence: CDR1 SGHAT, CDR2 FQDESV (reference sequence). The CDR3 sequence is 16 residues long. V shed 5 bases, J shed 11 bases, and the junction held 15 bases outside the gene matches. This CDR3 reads CASSSEPDRTRTPLHF. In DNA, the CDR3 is TGTGCCAGCAGCAGTGAACCGGACAGGACTCGGACACCCCTCCACTTT.

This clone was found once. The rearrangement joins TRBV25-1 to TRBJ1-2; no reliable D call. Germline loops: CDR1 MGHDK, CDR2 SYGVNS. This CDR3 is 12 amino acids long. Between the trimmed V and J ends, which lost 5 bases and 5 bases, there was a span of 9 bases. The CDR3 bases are TGTGCCAGCAGTCGAGGGTCGTATGGCTACACCTTC. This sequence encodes CASSRGSYGYTF.

CDR3 residues: CASSPMGSGGASDTQYF. CDR3 nucleotides: TGTGCCAGCAGCCCCATGGGTAGCGGGGGGGCGTCAGATACGCAGTATTTT. This chain uses TRBV3-1 (or the pseudogene TRBV3-2) with TRBJ2-3; 11 bases align to TRBD2. V shed 4 bases and J 4 bases; nucleotides not matched to a gene: 10. The germline gives CDR1 LGHDT, CDR2 YNNKEL (reference sequence). The CDR3 length is 17 residues.

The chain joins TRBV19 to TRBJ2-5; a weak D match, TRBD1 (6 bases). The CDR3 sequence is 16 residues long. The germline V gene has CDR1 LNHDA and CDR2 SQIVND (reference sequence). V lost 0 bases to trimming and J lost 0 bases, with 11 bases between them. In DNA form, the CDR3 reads TGTGCCAGTAGTATAGATGATACAGGGTACCAAGAGACCCAGTACTTC. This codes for CASSIDDTGYQETQYF.

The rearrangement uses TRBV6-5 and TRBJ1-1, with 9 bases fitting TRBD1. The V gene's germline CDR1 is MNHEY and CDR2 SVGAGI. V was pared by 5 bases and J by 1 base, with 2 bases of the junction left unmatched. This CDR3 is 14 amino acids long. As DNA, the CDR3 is TGTGCCAGCAGTCGGGGACAGGGGAACACTGAAGCTTTCTTT. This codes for CASSRGQGNTEAFF.

The CDR3 spells CASRLPGTSGNYEQYF. The DNA of the CDR3 is TGTGCCAGCCGCCTCCCCGGGACTAGCGGGAACTACGAGCAGTACTTC. The chain links TRBV7-2 to TRBJ2-7; 13 bases align to TRBD2. The CDR3 runs to 16 residues. Unmatched junction bases numbered 10, after V lost 8 bases and J lost 3 bases. CDR1 and CDR2 from the germline V gene are SGHTA and FQGNSA. The whole variable domain, remainder taken from reference TRBV7-2 and TRBJ2-7, is GAGVSQSPSNKVTEKGKDVELRCDPISGHTALYWYRQSLGQGLEFLIYFQGNSAPDKSGLPSDRFSAERTGGSVSTLTIQRTQQEDSAVYLCASRLPGTSGNYEQYFGPGTRLTVT.

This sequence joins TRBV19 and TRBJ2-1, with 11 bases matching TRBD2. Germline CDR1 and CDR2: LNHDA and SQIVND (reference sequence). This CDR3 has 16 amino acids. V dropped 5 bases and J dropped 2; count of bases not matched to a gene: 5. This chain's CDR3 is CASSFLAGGAYNEQFF. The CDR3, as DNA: TGTGCCAGTAGTTTCCTAGCGGGAGGAGCCTACAATGAGCAGTTCTTC.

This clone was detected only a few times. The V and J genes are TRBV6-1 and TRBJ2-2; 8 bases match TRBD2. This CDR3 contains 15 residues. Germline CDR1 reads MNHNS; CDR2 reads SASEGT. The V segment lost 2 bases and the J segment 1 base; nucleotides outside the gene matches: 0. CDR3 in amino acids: CASSELAGNTGELFF. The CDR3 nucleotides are TGTGCCAGCAGTGAACTAGCGGGGAACACCGGGGAGCTGTTTTTT.

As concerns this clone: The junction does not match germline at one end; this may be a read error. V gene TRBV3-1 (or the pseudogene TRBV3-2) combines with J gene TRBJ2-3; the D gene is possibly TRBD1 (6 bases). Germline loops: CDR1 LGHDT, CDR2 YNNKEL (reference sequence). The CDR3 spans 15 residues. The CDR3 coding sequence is TGTGCCAGCAGCCCCACAGGGTACCGCACGGATACGCAGTATTTT. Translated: CASSPTGYRTDTQYF.